These T cell receptor beta chains were read from a single sample in a study of T-cell memory formation after mild COVID-19. TCRdb itself ran the 5' RACE reads through MiXCR, one entry per CDR3 protein. The sample records approximately 300,000 distinct CDR3 sequences, around a sixth being singletons. What was sequenced was PBMCs or a T cell subset sorted from them (not recorded which). The source is a man between 18 and 35 years old who had mild COVID-19 (a few samples of this study predate the infection). Cell type and time point are not known. Both conserved end residues are trimmed from each CDR3. The D gene is left open where the match is weak.

TRBV6-1	TRBD2	TRBJ2-5	ASSARLAGGEETQY
TRBV29-1	-	TRBJ1-2	SVLTYKTGSFNYGYT
TRBV7-9	-	TRBJ1-2	ASSWERSRGGYT
TRBV7-6	-	TRBJ2-2	ASSSWEPGELF
TRBV4-1	-	TRBJ2-1	ASSQPYNEQF
TRBV3-1	-	TRBJ1-4	ASSPRDGATLGLF
TRBV5-1	TRBD2	TRBJ2-1	ASSFNAGTSGGAYYNEQF
TRBV4-3	-	TRBJ2-7	ASSQGAGLTYEQY
TRBV12-3/TRBV12-4	TRBD1	TRBJ1-1	ASSWGQGVTTEAF
TRBV5-1	-	TRBJ2-7	ASSPAGTTYEQY
TRBV28	-	TRBJ1-6	ASSSPGDNSPLH
TRBV4-2	-	TRBJ2-1	ASSPAQGEQF
TRBV5-1	TRBD2	TRBJ2-3	ASSPRLAGGPGDTQY
TRBV4-1	-	TRBJ2-1	ASSPAPRINEQF
TRBV6-5	TRBD2	TRBJ2-3	ASSSTSGGSDTQY
TRBV7-2	-	TRBJ2-1	ASSLDFGGSGDEQF
TRBV27	TRBD1	TRBJ2-1	ASSLGTGAYNEQF
TRBV12-3/TRBV12-4	-	TRBJ1-1	ASTRTSGATEAF
TRBV6-5	-	TRBJ2-1	ASTAGANEQF
TRBV7-9	TRBD1	TRBJ2-5	ASSPGQGVGQTQY
TRBV7-8	TRBD1	TRBJ2-1	ASSLVLVWDRDNEQF
TRBV6-5	-	TRBJ1-3	ASSYSISSGRGNTIY
TRBV6-1	TRBD1	TRBJ1-1	ASSLDRGIYGAF
TRBV5-1	-	TRBJ1-3	ASSLATGNTIY
TRBV2	TRBD1	TRBJ1-5	ASSEGAGGSQPQH
TRBV14	TRBD2	TRBJ2-1	ASSRTSGAYNEQF
TRBV5-1	-	TRBJ1-1	ASSSSSGGLDTEAF
TRBV9	TRBD2	TRBJ2-3	ASSLTSGGRTDTQY
TRBV12-5	-	TRBJ2-1	ASPDNLSDEQF
TRBV12-3/TRBV12-4	-	TRBJ1-1	ASSFHRPNTEAF
TRBV9	-	TRBJ2-3	ASSVIQTDTQY
TRBV7-6	TRBD1	TRBJ2-7	ASSLSGTGAYEQY